The sequence of this TCR beta chain was determined in a study of blood T cells in healthy people across ages. The V gene lost 3 bases and the J gene lost 4 bases, with 15 bases spanning the gap. This CDR3 has 15 amino acids. The V gene's germline CDR1 is MDHEN and CDR2 SYDVKM. Alongside a J-beta primer mix, a sample-barcoded 5' primer served in a second PCR lasting roughly 6 to 11 cycles. TCRdb passed the 5' RACE reads through MiXCR, listing each CDR3 protein once. Of roughly 2 million distinct CDR3 sequences detected, 49% appear once; the ten largest clones hold less than 2.5%. In its sample, this clonotype was seen a few times.

J is TRBJ1-2 and V is TRBV28, with D perhaps TRBD1 (5 bases). Sequencing input: blood. The TCR originated in a woman aged 40 to 50 in good health. This CDR3 reads CASSFQGRRPYGYTF. The CDR3 region has the DNA TGTGCCAGCAGTTTTCAGGGAAGGAGACCCTATGGCTACACCTTC.